Ten or more counts support the clone carrying this TCR beta chain. The cDNA came from 5'RACE, which used 10-nucleotide random UMIs. Sequencing runs each generated in excess of 160 million TCR-beta sequences derived from 15-18 subjects. Via MiXCR, TCRdb re-called the 5' RACE reads, giving one row per CDR3 protein. The table shows about 120,000 distinct CDR3 sequences, with roughly 3.2% occurring only once. The sample comes from a study of neurological immune-mediated disorders. The length of the CDR3 is 14 residues. Trimming left V 5 bases short and J 5 bases short, with 15 bases between. The germline V gene encodes CDR1 MNHEY and CDR2 SVGEGT.

Sequencing was carried out using PBMCs. This receptor was obtained from a woman aged 30 to 39 with multiple sclerosis. This sequence joins TRBV6-2 or TRBV6-3 and TRBJ1-1, with D possibly being TRBD1 (5 bases). CDR3 in amino acids: CASSHRPLGTEAFF. Here the CDR3 DNA reads TGTGCCAGCAGTCACAGGCCCTTGGGGACTGAAGCTTTCTTT.